This T cell receptor (beta chain) was found in a study of human T cells and chemical hapten exposure. Looking at the study overall: TCR yields differed between samples (mainly from small differences in pooled library volume).

This clonotype turned up a few times. Via MiXCR, TCRdb re-called the RACE reads, giving one row per CDR3 protein. The data show fewer than 300,000 distinct CDR3 sequences, more than 6.5% seen once. The time point: pre-sensitization, week 0. Treatment noted: therapeutic diphenylcyclopropenone sensitization with weekly scalp DPC. Unseparated into fractions, whole blood served as the source from which total RNA was extracted. CDR3 length equals 18 residues. The J segment lost 0 bases and the V segment lost 5 bases, leaving 9 bases of the junction unmatched. The clonotype originates from a woman in her thirties or forties with alopecia areata. Some clones in this sample may be carry-over from other donors' samples. Sequencing used whole blood, obtained in connection with sensitization to the hapten diphenylcyclopropenone (DPC). The J gene is TRBJ2-6, the V gene TRBV12-3 or TRBV12-4, with 8 bases matching TRBD1. CDR3 coding DNA: TGTGCCAGCAGTCATACCGGACAGGGCAGCTCTGGGGCCAACGTCCTGACTTTC. Amino acid sequence: CASSHTGQGSSGANVLTF.